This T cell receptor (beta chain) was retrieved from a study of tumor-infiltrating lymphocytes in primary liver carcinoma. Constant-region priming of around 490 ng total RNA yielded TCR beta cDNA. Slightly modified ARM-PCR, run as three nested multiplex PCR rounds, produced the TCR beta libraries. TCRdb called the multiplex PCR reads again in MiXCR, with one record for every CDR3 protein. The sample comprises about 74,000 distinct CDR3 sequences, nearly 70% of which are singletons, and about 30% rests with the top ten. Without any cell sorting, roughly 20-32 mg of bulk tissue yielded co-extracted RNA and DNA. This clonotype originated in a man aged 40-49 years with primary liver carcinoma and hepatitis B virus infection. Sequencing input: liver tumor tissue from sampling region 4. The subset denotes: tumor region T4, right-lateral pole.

In nucleotides, the CDR3 is TGTGCCAGCCGGACCGGGACAGCAAATTCCTACGGGCGGTACTTC. Its protein product is CASRTGTANSYGRYF. The rearrangement joins TRBV6-5 to TRBJ2-7; 7 positions match TRBD1. CDR1 is MNHEY, CDR2 SVGAGI, per germline. With 8 bases clipped from V and 12 bases from J, the junction kept 22 bases outside the gene matches. The CDR3 consists of 15 residues.